This T cell receptor beta chain comes out of a study of T-cell memory formation after mild COVID-19. The length of the CDR3 is 14 residues. Trimming removed 7 bases from V and 6 bases from J, with 19 bases in between. Germline V gives CDR1 SGHRS, CDR2 YFSETQ. Each CDR3 protein gets one entry after TCRdb re-called the 5' RACE reads with MiXCR. Seen here are around 340,000 distinct CDR3 sequences, approximately 13% observed once, and the top ten hold roughly 20%. With regard to this clonotype: Its cognate antigen is unknown.

Study-wide findings and caveats: Mainly in CM and EM were contracting CD4+ clones; CD8+ were in EMRA. Later expanders leaned toward CD4+, whereas clones contracting from day 15 to 85 were balanced CD4/CD8. A second wave of clones peaked on day 37, and their SARS-CoV-2 specificity went unconfirmed. Cross-reactive memory appears to have joined, as suggested by some responding clones showing up in pre-infection memory.

The chain links TRBV5-1 to TRBJ1-1; D gene ambiguous. The clonotype was recovered from a man between 18 and 35 years old who had mild COVID-19 (a few samples of this study predate the infection). Cell type and time point are not known. What was sequenced was PBMCs or a T cell subset sorted from them (not recorded which). The CDR3 is CASSYTSPVAEAFF. CDR3 DNA sequence: TGCGCCAGCTCCTATACCTCGCCGGTTGCTGAAGCTTTCTTT.